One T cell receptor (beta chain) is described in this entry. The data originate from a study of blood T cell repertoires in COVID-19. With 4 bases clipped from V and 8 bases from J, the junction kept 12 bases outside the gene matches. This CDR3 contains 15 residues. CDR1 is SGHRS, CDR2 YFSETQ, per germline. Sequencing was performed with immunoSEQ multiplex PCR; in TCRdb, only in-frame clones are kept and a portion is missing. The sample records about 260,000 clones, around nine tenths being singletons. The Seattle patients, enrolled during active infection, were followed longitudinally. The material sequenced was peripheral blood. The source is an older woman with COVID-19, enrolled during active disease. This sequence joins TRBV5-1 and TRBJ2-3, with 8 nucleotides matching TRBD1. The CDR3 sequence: CASSPPGQGPGTQYF. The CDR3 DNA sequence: TGCGCCAGCAGCCCCCCTGGACAGGGTCCAGGTACGCAGTATTTT.